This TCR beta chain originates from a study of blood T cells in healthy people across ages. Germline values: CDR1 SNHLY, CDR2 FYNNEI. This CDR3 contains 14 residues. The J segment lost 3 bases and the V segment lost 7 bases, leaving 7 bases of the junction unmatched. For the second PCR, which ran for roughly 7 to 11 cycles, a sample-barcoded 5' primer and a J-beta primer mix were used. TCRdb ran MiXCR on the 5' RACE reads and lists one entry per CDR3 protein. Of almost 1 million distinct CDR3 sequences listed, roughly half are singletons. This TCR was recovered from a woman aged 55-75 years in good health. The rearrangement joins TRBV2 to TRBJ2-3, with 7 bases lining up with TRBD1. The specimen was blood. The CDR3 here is CASIDRVVTDTQYF. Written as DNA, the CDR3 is TGTGCCAGCATAGACAGGGTTGTGACAGATACGCAGTATTTT.